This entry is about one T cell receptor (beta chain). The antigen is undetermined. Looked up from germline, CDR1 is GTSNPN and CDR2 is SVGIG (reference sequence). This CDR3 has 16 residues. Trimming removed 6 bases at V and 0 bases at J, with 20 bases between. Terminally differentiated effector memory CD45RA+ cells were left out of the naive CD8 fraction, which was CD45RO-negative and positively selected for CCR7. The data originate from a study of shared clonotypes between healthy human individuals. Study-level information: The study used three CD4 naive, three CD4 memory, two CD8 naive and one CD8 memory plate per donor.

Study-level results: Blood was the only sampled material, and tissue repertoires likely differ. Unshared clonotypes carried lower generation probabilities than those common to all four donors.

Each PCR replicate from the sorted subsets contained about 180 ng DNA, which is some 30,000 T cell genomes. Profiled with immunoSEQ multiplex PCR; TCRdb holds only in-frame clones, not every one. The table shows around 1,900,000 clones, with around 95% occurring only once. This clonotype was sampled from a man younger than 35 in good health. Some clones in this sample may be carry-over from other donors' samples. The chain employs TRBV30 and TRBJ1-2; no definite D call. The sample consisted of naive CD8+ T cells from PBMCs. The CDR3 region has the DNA TGTGCCTGCCTAAACCCGACGGAAGCTGCTAACTATGGCTACACCTTC. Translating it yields CACLNPTEAANYGYTF.